The 17 T cell receptor beta chains below were found in one sample sequenced in a study of blood T cell repertoires in COVID-19. Method: immunoSEQ multiplex PCR; TCRdb's copy keeps in-frame clones and lacks some. The sample lists roughly 200,000 clones, 86% occurring once. Sequenced input: PBMCs or T cells enriched from blood (not recorded which). Receptors were obtained from a woman aged 25 to 45 who had recovered from COVID-19.

CDR3 bases: TGTGCCAGTAGTATAACGGTACGGGACACTGAAGCTTTCTTT. Protein: CASSITVRDTEAFF. The V and J genes are TRBV19 and TRBJ1-1, with D unresolved. The CDR3 runs 14 residues. V lost 2 bases and J 3 bases, leaving 10 bases between the germline ends. The germline gives CDR1 LNHDA, CDR2 SQIVND (reference sequence).

J is TRBJ1-4 and V is TRBV4-1, with D possibly TRBD1 on 6 matching bases. Germline CDR1 is MGHRA and CDR2 is YSYEKL. V was cut by 1 base and J by 7 bases, with 13 bases left in between. This CDR3 has 15 amino acids. CDR3 bases: TGCGCCAGCAGCCAAGCAAACAGGGAGATTGAAAAACTGTTTTTT. Encoded protein: CASSQANREIEKLFF.

This chain links TRBV10-3 with TRBJ2-4; TRBD1 matches at 12 bases. The CDR3 is 14 amino acids. Germline V CDR1 and CDR2: ENHRY, SYGVKD. Trimming at V came to 3 bases and at J to 7 bases, leaving 1 base not matched to a gene. The CDR3, as DNA: TGTGCCATCAGTGACGGGACAGGGGGCAACATTCAGTACTTC. Translated: CAISDGTGGNIQYF.

This clone was picked up one time. The gene calls are TRBV6-1 and TRBJ1-3; 7 positions agree with TRBD1. The CDR3 length is 14 residues. The germline V gene encodes CDR1 MNHNS and CDR2 SASEGT. Trimming took 3 bases from V and 5 from J; bases not matched to a gene: 4. CDR3 nucleotide sequence: TGTGCCAGCAGTGAGAGGACAGGAAGAAACACCATATATTTT. Protein product: CASSERTGRNTIYF.

The rearrangement links TRBV29-1 to TRBJ2-1; 9 bases agree with TRBD1. CDR3 length: 12 amino acids. Germline V lookup: CDR1 SQVTM, CDR2 ANQGSEA. The J segment lost 10 bases and the V segment lost 6 bases, leaving 7 bases of the junction unmatched. The CDR3 coding sequence is TGCAGCGTGGTAACAGGGGGCGGGGAGCAGTTCTTC. It yields the protein CSVVTGGGEQFF.

This chain links TRBV27 with TRBJ2-7; maybe TRBD1 (5 bases). Trimming took 3 bases from V and 3 from J, leaving 15 bases between them. CDR1 is MNHEY and CDR2 is SMNVEV in the germline V gene (reference sequence). CDR3 length: 15 amino acids. The CDR3 DNA follows: TGTGCCAGCAGTTTGAGTCGAGTAGGGGACTACGAGCAGTACTTC. Residues: CASSLSRVGDYEQYF.

The rearrangement links TRBV28 to TRBJ2-5; 7 positions match TRBD1. This CDR3 is 15 amino acids long. Unmatched junction bases numbered 11, after V lost 3 bases and J lost 7 bases. CDR1 and CDR2 (germline): MDHEN, SYDVKM. The DNA for the CDR3 is TGTGCCAGCAGTTTCGGGACAGTGCCCTGGGGGACCCAGTACTTC. This encodes CASSFGTVPWGTQYF.

The CDR3 reads CASSYYGEKREETQYF. CDR3 coding DNA: TGTGCCAGCAGTTATTATGGTGAAAAGAGGGAAGAGACCCAGTACTTC. The chain couples TRBV6-9 to TRBJ2-5, with a tentative D call TRBD2 (5 bases). The CDR3 is 16 residues long. Germline CDR1 is MNHGY and CDR2 is SVAAGI. With 1 base removed from V and 3 bases from J, the gap between germline ends came to 15 bases.

V is TRBV3-1 (or the pseudogene TRBV3-2) and J is TRBJ1-1; 8 bases match TRBD1. The germline gives CDR1 LGHDT, CDR2 YNNKEL (reference sequence). After removal of 1 base from V and 3 bases from J, the junction contained 4 bases not matched to a gene. CDR3 size: 15 residues. This CDR3 reads CASSQVQGADTEAFF. CDR3 DNA: TGTGCCAGCAGCCAAGTGCAGGGGGCGGACACTGAAGCTTTCTTT.

This clone was picked up one time. V usage is TRBV4-1 and J usage is TRBJ2-7; 10 bases match TRBD1. The CDR3 is made up of 16 amino acids. The ends lost 1 base at V and 4 bases at J; junction bases unmatched: 7. Germline-derived CDR1 and CDR2 are MGHRA and YSYEKL. The CDR3 DNA is TGCGCCAGCAGCCAAGTATCCGGGACAGGGGTTTACGAGCAGTACTTC. Its protein product is CASSQVSGTGVYEQYF.

The genes are TRBV18 and TRBJ2-5; tentatively, D is TRBD2 (6 bases). Per germline, CDR1 KGHSH and CDR2 LQKENI. The CDR3 runs 15 residues. V was cut by 1 base and J by 1 base, with 10 bases left in between. Written as DNA, the CDR3 is TGTGCCAGCTCACCACAAACTAGCTTCCAAGAGACCCAGTACTTC. Protein product: CASSPQTSFQETQYF. The full variable domain, in which reference TRBV18 and TRBJ2-5 provide the parts outside the CDR3, is NAGVMQNPRHLVRRRGQEARLRCSPMKGHSHVYWYRQLPEEGLKFMVYLQKENIIDESGMPKERFSAEFPKEGPSILRIQQVVRGDSAAYFCASSPQTSFQETQYFGPGTRLLVL.

CDR3 protein: CASSLQGGAYEQYF. The CDR3, as DNA: TGTGCCAGCAGTTTACAGGGTGGGGCCTACGAGCAGTACTTC. The rearrangement uses TRBV6-9 and TRBJ2-7, with D tentatively TRBD1 (6 bases). V was clipped by 4 bases and J by 2 bases, with 12 bases between them. Germline V CDR1 and CDR2: MNHGY, SVAAGI. This CDR3 has 14 amino acids.

This clone was observed a few times. The chain links TRBV9 to TRBJ2-7; 15 bases agree with TRBD2. From germline, CDR1 is SGDLS and CDR2 YYNGEE. The V gene end was trimmed by 2 bases and the J gene end by 9 bases; junction bases not matched to a gene: 6. The CDR3 extends over 15 amino acids. The CDR3 bases are TGTGCCAGCAGCGTGGGGACTAGCGGGAGGTCAGGGCAGTACTTC. This sequence encodes CASSVGTSGRSGQYF.

This clone was seen once. The chain recombines TRBV3-1 (or the pseudogene TRBV3-2) with TRBJ2-1, with D uncertain. The CDR3 has 13 residues. The V end lost 6 bases, the J end lost 3 bases, and 9 bases lay between the germline ends. CDR1 LGHDT and CDR2 YNNKEL come from the germline V gene (reference sequence). The CDR3 sequence: CASSRLNYNEQFF. For the CDR3, the DNA is TGTGCCAGCAGTCGTCTTAACTACAATGAGCAGTTCTTC.

The rearrangement uses TRBV10-2 and TRBJ2-2; 12 positions agree with TRBD2. Germline CDR1 reads WSHSY; CDR2 reads SAAADI. The ends lost 7 bases at V and 4 bases at J; junction bases unmatched: 4. The CDR3 contains 15 residues. The CDR3 is CASTSGRALTGELFF. Written as DNA, the CDR3 is TGCGCCAGCACTAGCGGGAGGGCCCTCACCGGGGAGCTGTTTTTT.

The V gene is TRBV24-1, the J gene TRBJ2-5; 9 nucleotides match TRBD1. V was clipped by 3 bases and J by 2 bases; unmatched bases: 15. Germline assignment: CDR1 KGHDR and CDR2 SFDVKD. The length of the CDR3 is 19 residues. The CDR3: CATSDDSGTGKPWQETQYF. The CDR3 DNA reads as TGTGCCACCAGTGATGACAGCGGGACAGGGAAACCGTGGCAAGAGACCCAGTACTTC.

The rearrangement uses TRBV5-1 and TRBJ2-7; TRBD1 matches 7 bases. Germline V gene data show CDR1 as SGHRS and CDR2 as YFSETQ. Germline trimming cut 3 bases from V and 5 bases from J; bases unmatched to any gene: 11. CDR3 size: 15 residues. CDR3 loop: CASSSGSTGKNEQYF. CDR3 DNA sequence: TGCGCCAGCAGCTCAGGTTCGACAGGGAAAAACGAGCAGTACTTC. The entire variable domain, with the rest obtained from reference TRBV5-1 and TRBJ2-7, is as follows: KAGVTQTPRYLIKTRGQQVTLSCSPISGHRSVSWYQQTPGQGLQFLFEYFSETQRNKGNFPGRFSGRQFSNSRSEMNVSTLELGDSALYLCASSSGSTGKNEQYFGPGTRLTVT.